The 30 T cell receptor beta chains listed next were all sequenced from one sample in a study of metastatic and nonmetastatic thyroid tumors. None of the patients had undergone any treatment ahead of thyroid surgery. With MiXCR, TCRdb reprocessed the PCR reads. Of 40,000 or so clones detected, around 26% appear once; the ten largest clones hold 8% to 10%. The specimen was blood. The receptors were gathered from a female donor with papillary thyroid cancer or a benign thyroid nodule (not recorded which). Some clones in this sample may be carry-over from other donors' samples.

This clone was observed at least ten times. V is TRBV2 and J is TRBJ1-1; a weak D match, TRBD1 (6 bases). The V gene's germline CDR1 is SNHLY and CDR2 FYNNEI. V lost 3 bases and J lost 0, with 11 bases in between. CDR3 length: 15 amino acids. The CDR3 bases are TGTGCCAGCAGTGAGACAGGAACCATGAACACTGAAGCTTTCTTT. The encoded protein is CASSETGTMNTEAFF.

The table lists this clone with many counts. This chain uses TRBV7-2 with TRBJ1-6, with 9 bases lining up with TRBD1. This CDR3 has 15 residues. Losses at the gene ends were 8 bases for V and 12 bases for J; bases not matched to a gene: 14. Per germline, CDR1 SGHTA and CDR2 FQGNSA. In DNA, the CDR3 is TGTGCCAGCGGTGTGGGGACAGGGTCCCCCGGACCCCTCCACTTT. Encoded protein: CASGVGTGSPGPLHF.

Turning to this clone: Its ends do not fully match the called genes, so a read error is possible. This chain links TRBV6-6 with TRBJ1-1; tentative D call: TRBD1 (6 bases). The germline gives CDR1 MNHNY, CDR2 SVGAGI (reference sequence). This CDR3 is 12 amino acids long. The CDR3 protein is CASSYMAGEALF. In DNA form, the CDR3 reads TGTGCCAGCAGTTACATGGCAGGGGAAGCTTTATTT.

Many counts were recorded for this clone. A much larger clone lies a single base off, so this may be a read error. Other DNA sequences within the sample encode an identical CDR3. V gene TRBV30 combines with J gene TRBJ1-6, with unresolved D. This CDR3 has 13 residues. Germline-derived CDR1 and CDR2 are GTSNPN and SVGIG (reference sequence). CDR3 sequence (DNA): TGCGCCTGGAGTGTCTCGGGATCTTCACCCCTCCACTTT. Its translation: CAWSVSGSSPLHF.

The sample holds a few counts of this clone. The chain combines TRBV28 with TRBJ1-1; 7 nucleotides match TRBD1. This CDR3 region has 12 residues. Trimming cost V 7 bases and J 11 bases; bases outside gene matches: 10. CDR1 and CDR2 (germline): MDHEN, SYDVKM. CDR3 residues: CASIPRGRHAFF. CDR3 DNA: TGTGCCAGCATCCCGAGGGGGCGCCACGCTTTCTTT.

This clone has just a few counts. Different DNA sequences within this sample yield the same CDR3. The rearrangement uses TRBV15 and TRBJ1-2; tentative D call: TRBD1 (6 bases). The CDR3 covers 15 residues. V was trimmed by 3 bases and J by 2 bases, leaving 13 bases between them. CDR1 is LNHNV, CDR2 YYDKDF, per germline (reference sequence). The chain's CDR3 is CATSRMTGPNYGYTF. The CDR3 DNA sequence: TGTGCCACCAGCAGGATGACAGGACCGAACTATGGCTACACCTTC.

The chain employs TRBV6-2 or TRBV6-3 and TRBJ1-2; 7 nucleotides agree with TRBD1. The trim removed 5 bases at V and 2 bases at J, leaving 2 bases unmatched. CDR3 length: 13 amino acids. CDR1 MNHEY and CDR2 SVGEGT come from the germline V gene. CDR3 DNA sequence: TGTGCCAGCAGTCAGGGGGTGAACTATGGCTACACCTTC. This sequence encodes CASSQGVNYGYTF.

This clone was counted at least ten times. This chain uses TRBV10-3 with TRBJ1-5; D unclear. The germline gives CDR1 ENHRY, CDR2 SYGVKD. The CDR3 spans 15 residues. The V end lost 3 bases, the J end lost 1 base, and 10 bases lay between the germline ends. DNA of the CDR3: TGTGCCATCAGTGATCGTCAGACAAGCAATCAGCCCCAGCATTTT. This sequence encodes CAISDRQTSNQPQHF.

This clone has just one count. The same CDR3 is also encoded by other DNA sequences in this sample. The rearrangement uses TRBV20-1 and TRBJ2-1, with no clear D. Germline V gene lookup returns CDR1 DFQATT and CDR2 SNEGSKA (reference sequence). V dropped 5 bases and J dropped 2 bases, with 7 bases sitting between them. The CDR3 loop spans 12 amino acids. In nucleotides, the CDR3 is TGCAGTGCTGCACCACCCTACAATGAGCAGTTCTTC. This gives the protein CSAAPPYNEQFF.

This clone was found once. The CDR3 protein is CASSLQGAQGLHEQFF. The CDR3 DNA follows: TGTGCCAGCAGCTTGCAGGGGGCCCAGGGTTTGCATGAGCAGTTCTTC. This chain uses TRBV7-6 with TRBJ2-1; 8 bases are shared with TRBD1. Germline values: CDR1 SGHVS, CDR2 FNYEAQ. The CDR3 extends over 16 amino acids. With V trimmed by 3 bases and J by 8 bases, 12 bases remained unmatched. The full variable domain, with the rest looked up from reference TRBV7-6 and TRBJ2-1, is GAGVSQSPRYKVTKRGQDVALRCDPISGHVSLYWYRQALGQGPEFLTYFNYEAQQDKSGLPNDRFSAERPEGSISTLTIQRTEQRDSAMYRCASSLQGAQGLHEQFFGPGTRLTVL.

This clone occurred a few times. A read error may be the cause here, since a much bigger clone is one base away. The genes are TRBV6-4 and TRBJ2-3; a weak D match, TRBD2 (5 bases). This CDR3 is 13 amino acids long. The germline V gene has CDR1 MRHNA and CDR2 SNTAGT. CDR3 sequence: CAGSDGEEDTQYF. The CDR3, as DNA: TGTGCCGGCAGTGACGGGGAAGAAGATACGCAGTATTTT.

This sequence joins TRBV20-1 and TRBJ1-2; TRBD1 matches at 7 bases. This CDR3 region has 15 residues. V was pared by 0 bases and J by 7 bases, with 11 bases of the junction left unmatched. Germline V gives CDR1 DFQATT, CDR2 SNEGSKA (reference sequence). The CDR3 protein is CSARDEDRVVGGYTF. The CDR3 region has the DNA TGCAGTGCTAGAGATGAAGACAGGGTTGTAGGTGGCTACACCTTC.

This clone was seen once. The chain combines TRBV5-1 with TRBJ1-2; 8 nucleotides align to TRBD1. V shed 1 base and J 3 bases; nucleotides not matched to a gene: 11. The germline CDR1 and CDR2 sequences are SGHRS and YFSETQ. The CDR3 length is 17 residues. CDR3 amino acids: CASSLTGGRQSDYGYTF. CDR3 bases: TGCGCCAGCAGCTTGACAGGGGGACGACAGTCGGACTATGGCTACACCTTC. The full variable domain, in which reference TRBV5-1 and TRBJ1-2 provide the parts outside the CDR3, is KAGVTQTPRYLIKTRGQQVTLSCSPISGHRSVSWYQQTPGQGLQFLFEYFSETQRNKGNFPGRFSGRQFSNSRSEMNVSTLELGDSALYLCASSLTGGRQSDYGYTFGSGTRLTVV.

V and J are TRBV7-6 and TRBJ1-2; 7 bases agree with TRBD1. The germline gives CDR1 SGHVS, CDR2 FNYEAQ. V gave up 4 bases and J gave up 8 bases; unmatched junction bases: 7. The CDR3 runs 13 residues. The CDR3 sequence: CASSSNQGVGYTF. DNA of the CDR3: TGTGCCAGCAGCTCGAATCAGGGGGTGGGCTACACCTTC.

This clone was counted only a few times. Sequence at one end of the junction differs from germline and may be a read error. The chain uses TRBV28 and TRBJ2-3; possibly TRBD1 for D (5 bases). Germline CDR1 reads MDHEN; CDR2 reads SYDVKM. This CDR3 has 16 residues. The CDR3: CASSPRTWYLTYTQYF. Written as DNA, the CDR3 is TGTGCCAGCAGTCCCCGGACATGGTACCTCACATATACGCAGTATTTT.

The chain carries TRBV7-9 and TRBJ2-7; D is uncertain. Germline-derived CDR1 and CDR2 are SEHNR and FQNEAQ (reference sequence). CDR3 length: 12 amino acids. Trimming shortened V by 4 bases and J by 2 bases, and 6 bases separated the two germline ends. CDR3 sequence (DNA): TGTGCCAGCAGCTCCTGGACCTACGAGCAGTACTTC. It encodes CASSSWTYEQYF.

This sequence joins TRBV19 and TRBJ1-2, with TRBD1 identical over 11 bases. This CDR3 region has 16 residues. Germline lookup yields CDR1 LNHDA and CDR2 SQIVND (reference sequence). V dropped 8 bases and J dropped 5; count of bases not matched to a gene: 13. Here the CDR3 DNA reads TGTGCCAGTGCTGGACAGGGGGCGTTTTCCTTGTATGGCTACACCTTC. Translation: CASAGQGAFSLYGYTF. Complete variable domain (other parts from reference TRBV19 and TRBJ1-2): DGGITQSPKYLFRKEGQNVTLSCEQNLNHDAMYWYRQDPGQGLRLIYYSQIVNDFQKGDIAEGYSVSREKKESFPLTVTSAQKNPTAFYLCASAGQGAFSLYGYTFGSGTRLTVV.

This chain joins TRBV30 and TRBJ1-2; D is uncertain. Germline V gene sequence: CDR1 GTSNPN, CDR2 SVGIG (reference sequence). V dropped 5 bases and J dropped 7 bases, with 11 bases sitting between them. The CDR3 length is 11 residues. The CDR3, as DNA: TGTGCCTGGGTTTTAGAGGGTGGCTACACCTTC. This translates into CAWVLEGGYTF.

There are many counts of this clone. In nucleotides, the CDR3 is TGTGCCAGCAGTTGGGGACGTCCGAACACTGAAGCTTTCTTT. This translates into CASSWGRPNTEAFF. The chain combines TRBV6-1 with TRBJ1-1; tentatively, D is TRBD1 (5 bases). The ends were cut back, 5 bases at V and 1 base at J, with 11 bases in the middle. From germline, CDR1 is MNHNS and CDR2 SASEGT. The CDR3 has 14 amino acids.

There are many counts of this clone. CDR3 DNA sequence: TGTGCCAGCCGAGGAAAGACCCGAGAATATGGCTACACCTTC. Encoded protein: CASRGKTREYGYTF. This chain links TRBV19 with TRBJ1-2; no reliable D call. CDR1 is LNHDA, CDR2 SQIVND, per germline (reference sequence). Trimming left V 9 bases short and J 5 bases short, with 19 bases between. The CDR3 has 14 amino acids.

This clone was observed a handful of times. This rearrangement joins TRBV6-2 or TRBV6-3 to TRBJ2-1; the D gene is possibly TRBD2 (5 bases). CDR3 length: 15 residues. The germline CDR1 and CDR2 sequences are MNHEY and SVGEGT. V gave up 0 bases and J gave up 1 base, with 7 bases separating them. Here the CDR3 DNA reads TGTGCCAGCAGTTACTCCGGGGTTTCCTACAATGAGCAGTTCTTC. Amino acid sequence: CASSYSGVSYNEQFF.

V gene TRBV20-1 combines with J gene TRBJ2-5, with D perhaps assigned TRBD1 or TRBD2 (5 bases each). Germline loops: CDR1 DFQATT, CDR2 SNEGSKA (reference sequence). The CDR3 covers 14 residues. The germline V and J ends were trimmed by 4 bases and 2 bases, with 14 bases remaining between them. The CDR3 nucleotides are TGCAGTGCTATGGGGCCTGGGGGTCAAGAGACCCAGTACTTC. Translating it yields CSAMGPGGQETQYF.

This chain links TRBV6-5 with TRBJ2-7, with 10 nucleotides matching TRBD2. From germline, CDR1 is MNHEY and CDR2 SVGAGI. CDR3 size: 16 residues. The junction had 11 bases not matched to a gene; V was cut back by 0 bases and J by 9 bases. The DNA of the CDR3 is TGTGCCAGCAGTTACTCGAACTCACTAGCGGGGACTCCGCAGTACTTC. It specifies CASSYSNSLAGTPQYF.

This clone was recorded at least ten times. This sequence joins TRBV4-2 and TRBJ2-1; the match to TRBD2 covers 7 bases. Per the germline V gene, CDR1 is LGHNA and CDR2 is YNFKEQ. The CDR3 length is 16 residues. J lost 7 bases, V lost 0 bases, and 9 bases had no gene match. The CDR3 DNA reads as TGTGCCAGCAGCCAAGAGGCAGGACTAGAATCGAATGAGCAGTTCTTC. It encodes CASSQEAGLESNEQFF.

By share, this clone ranks as medium-sized. This sequence joins TRBV4-3 and TRBJ1-2; D gene unclear. Trimming removed 4 bases at V and 4 bases at J, with 13 bases between. CDR1 and CDR2 (germline): LGHNA, YSLEER. The CDR3 consists of 14 residues. The CDR3 nucleotides read TGCGCCAGCAGCCCTAAATTAGTGAGCTATGGCTACACCTTC. Protein product: CASSPKLVSYGYTF.

This clone was picked up a small number of times. The V call is TRBV29-1, the J call TRBJ2-1; D remains unclear. V was pared by 8 bases and J by 3 bases, with 8 bases between. Germline CDR1 reads SQVTM; CDR2 reads ANQGSEA. This CDR3 contains 11 residues. CDR3 amino acids: CSFGDYNEQFF. CDR3 DNA sequence: TGCAGCTTTGGAGACTACAATGAGCAGTTCTTC.

This chain uses TRBV7-2 with TRBJ1-1; D is unresolved. This CDR3 has 11 amino acids. Deletions cut 2 bases from V and 8 bases from J, with 6 bases between. The germline V gene encodes CDR1 SGHTA and CDR2 FQGNSA. Here the CDR3 reads CASSLSTEAFF. The CDR3 DNA is TGTGCCAGCAGCTTATCGACGGAAGCTTTCTTT.

This clone was seen repeatedly, ten times or more. The chain is built from TRBV2 and TRBJ1-2, with TRBD1 matching over 8 bases. Germline CDR1 and CDR2: SNHLY and FYNNEI. V lost 6 bases and J lost 4; bases outside the gene matches: 7. The CDR3 totals 14 residues. The CDR3 reads CASRQGDWSYGYTF. CDR3 nucleotide sequence: TGTGCCAGCAGACAGGGGGATTGGAGCTATGGCTACACCTTC.

This clone is medium-sized within its sample. The chain employs TRBV28 and TRBJ2-7; TRBD2 matches 12 bases. This CDR3 comprises 14 residues. The ends lost 6 bases at V and 3 bases at J; junction bases unmatched: 3. CDR1 is MDHEN, CDR2 SYDVKM, per germline. CDR3 amino acids: CASSPTSGSYEQYF. CDR3 DNA: TGTGCCAGCAGCCCGACTAGCGGGAGCTACGAGCAGTACTTC.

This clone was seen more than once but under ten times. The CDR3 DNA reads TGTGCCAGCAGTTACGGACAGGGAGCTTGGGAGACCCAGTACTTC. This encodes CASSYGQGAWETQYF. The genes are TRBV2 and TRBJ2-5; 8 bases align to TRBD1. Unmatched junction bases numbered 10, after V lost 5 bases and J lost 5 bases. The CDR3 contains 15 residues. CDR1 SNHLY and CDR2 FYNNEI come from the germline V gene. Full variable domain (outside the CDR3, taken from reference TRBV2 and TRBJ2-5): EPEVTQTPSHQVTQMGQEVILRCVPISNHLYFYWYRQILGQKVEFLVSFYNNEISEKSEIFDDQFSVERPDGSNFTLKIRSTKLEDSAMYFCASSYGQGAWETQYFGPGTRLLVL.